This is a list of T cell receptor beta chains from one sample in a study of blood T cell repertoires in COVID-19. Using immunoSEQ multiplex PCR, the repertoire was profiled, and TCRdb retains in-frame clones only, with some absent. The table has about 72,000 clones, 86% seen once. Sequencing was performed on peripheral blood. The receptors come from a woman aged 55-69 years with acute or convalescent COVID-19. The CDR3 runs from the conserved cysteine through the conserved F or W. The order of the fields is CDR3 DNA, CDR3 protein, D gene, J gene, clone size, V gene. D genes are given only for firm matches. Only some rows state a clone size, as once, few, many or a class for expanded clones.

cdr3_nt: TGTGCCAGCGCACTAGCGGGGGGCTACGAGCAGTACTTC; cdr3_aa: CASALAGGYEQYF; d_call: TRBD2; j_call: TRBJ2-7; clone_size: .; v_call: TRBV6-5
cdr3_nt: TGTGCCAGCAGCCCCCAGGACAGGAGTGACACTGAAGCTTTCTTT; cdr3_aa: CASSPQDRSDTEAFF; d_call: TRBD1; j_call: TRBJ1-1; clone_size: .; v_call: TRBV4-2
cdr3_nt: TGTGCCAGCAGATTACTAGCGGGGGGCGCCTCTGGGGCCAACGTCCTGACTTTC; cdr3_aa: CASRLLAGGASGANVLTF; d_call: TRBD2; j_call: TRBJ2-6; clone_size: .; v_call: TRBV2
cdr3_nt: TGTGCCAGCAGACCTAACTTTGCGGGGAGCACCGGGGAGCTGTTTTTT; cdr3_aa: CASRPNFAGSTGELFF; d_call: .; j_call: TRBJ2-2; clone_size: .; v_call: TRBV5-6
cdr3_nt: TGTGCCATCTTTACAGGGGAGAAAGCTTTCTTT; cdr3_aa: CAIFTGEKAFF; d_call: TRBD1; j_call: TRBJ1-1; clone_size: once; v_call: TRBV6-5
cdr3_nt: TGTGCCAGTAGCAAGAACACCGGGGAGCTGTTTTTT; cdr3_aa: CASSKNTGELFF; d_call: .; j_call: TRBJ2-2; clone_size: .; v_call: TRBV19
cdr3_nt: TGCGCCAGCAGCCCAGGGGACAGCCGTGACACTGAAGCTTTCTTT; cdr3_aa: CASSPGDSRDTEAFF; d_call: TRBD1; j_call: TRBJ1-1; clone_size: .; v_call: TRBV5-1
cdr3_nt: TGTGCCAGCAGCGTAGGGTTGGAGGGCACCGGGGAGCTGTTTTTT; cdr3_aa: CASSVGLEGTGELFF; d_call: .; j_call: TRBJ2-2; clone_size: .; v_call: TRBV9
cdr3_nt: TGTGCCAGCCACCTGGGAGCAACTAATGAAAAACTGTTTTTT; cdr3_aa: CASHLGATNEKLFF; d_call: .; j_call: TRBJ1-4; clone_size: .; v_call: TRBV6-6
cdr3_nt: TGTGCCAGCAGCCCTAGCGGGGGGCAACAAGAGACCCAGTACTTC; cdr3_aa: CASSPSGGQQETQYF; d_call: TRBD2; j_call: TRBJ2-5; clone_size: .; v_call: TRBV5-4
cdr3_nt: TGTGCCAGCTCCCCCAGCGGGGGGGCTTTGGAGACCCAGTACTTC; cdr3_aa: CASSPSGGALETQYF; d_call: TRBD2; j_call: TRBJ2-5; clone_size: once; v_call: TRBV18
cdr3_nt: TGTGCCAGCAGCCAACCCTTCGGCAATGAGCAGTTCTTC; cdr3_aa: CASSQPFGNEQFF; d_call: .; j_call: TRBJ2-1; clone_size: .; v_call: TRBV5-5
cdr3_nt: TGTGCCAGCAGCTTGGGGGGAAGACAGCCCTCCTACGAGCAGTACTTC; cdr3_aa: CASSLGGRQPSYEQYF; d_call: .; j_call: TRBJ2-7; clone_size: .; v_call: TRBV5-4
cdr3_nt: TGTGCTAGTGGCCCCGGACAGGCAACTAATGAAAAACTGTTTTTT; cdr3_aa: CASGPGQATNEKLFF; d_call: TRBD1; j_call: TRBJ1-4; clone_size: .; v_call: TRBV12-5
cdr3_nt: TGTGCCATCAGTGGAGAAAACACCGGGGAGCTGTTTTTT; cdr3_aa: CAISGENTGELFF; d_call: .; j_call: TRBJ2-2; clone_size: .; v_call: TRBV10-3
cdr3_nt: TGTGCCAGCAGCTTTCCCGGGACAGAAAACATTCAGTACTTC; cdr3_aa: CASSFPGTENIQYF; d_call: TRBD1; j_call: TRBJ2-4; clone_size: .; v_call: TRBV3-1/TRBV3-2
cdr3_nt: TGTGCCAGCAGTTTAGGCACAGAAAGCTATGGCTACACCTTC; cdr3_aa: CASSLGTESYGYTF; d_call: .; j_call: TRBJ1-2; clone_size: once; v_call: TRBV28
cdr3_nt: TGTGCCAGCAGCTTAACGAGGACTAGGTTACTCTACAATGAGCAGTTCTTC; cdr3_aa: CASSLTRTRLLYNEQFF; d_call: TRBD2; j_call: TRBJ2-1; clone_size: .; v_call: TRBV7-9
cdr3_nt: TGTGCCAGCAGTTACAACCTTCGACAGAACACTGAAGCTTTCTTT; cdr3_aa: CASSYNLRQNTEAFF; d_call: .; j_call: TRBJ1-1; clone_size: once; v_call: TRBV6-5
cdr3_nt: TGTGCCAGCAGCTTAATGGCTCCAGATACGCAGTATTTT; cdr3_aa: CASSLMAPDTQYF; d_call: .; j_call: TRBJ2-3; clone_size: .; v_call: TRBV7-9
cdr3_nt: TGTGCCAGCACAGACAGGGTGTCTATTTATGGCTACACCTTC; cdr3_aa: CASTDRVSIYGYTF; d_call: TRBD1; j_call: TRBJ1-2; clone_size: .; v_call: TRBV19
cdr3_nt: TGCGCCAGCAGCTTGGATGGTAGCGGGGGGGCCACCTCTACGCAGTATTTT; cdr3_aa: CASSLDGSGGATSTQYF; d_call: TRBD2; j_call: TRBJ2-3; clone_size: .; v_call: TRBV5-1
cdr3_nt: TGTGCCTGGAAAGGGACAGGGGACACCGGGGAGCTGTTTTTT; cdr3_aa: CAWKGTGDTGELFF; d_call: TRBD1; j_call: TRBJ2-2; clone_size: .; v_call: TRBV30
cdr3_nt: TGTGCCAGCGGGAAAGAGACCCAGTACTTC; cdr3_aa: CASGKETQYF; d_call: .; j_call: TRBJ2-5; clone_size: once; v_call: TRBV19
cdr3_nt: TGTGCCTGGAACCAGGGTGAGGATCAGCCCCAGCATTTT; cdr3_aa: CAWNQGEDQPQHF; d_call: .; j_call: TRBJ1-5; clone_size: .; v_call: TRBV30
cdr3_nt: TGTGCCAGTAGTATACGGACACCCCAAGAGACCCAGTACTTC; cdr3_aa: CASSIRTPQETQYF; d_call: .; j_call: TRBJ2-5; clone_size: .; v_call: TRBV19
cdr3_nt: TGTGCCAGCCCGGACAGTGAAAAACTGTTTTTT; cdr3_aa: CASPDSEKLFF; d_call: .; j_call: TRBJ1-4; clone_size: .; v_call: TRBV6-6
cdr3_nt: TGTGCCAGCAGCCTATGGACAGGCTTAAATGAAAAACTGTTTTTT; cdr3_aa: CASSLWTGLNEKLFF; d_call: TRBD1; j_call: TRBJ1-4; clone_size: .; v_call: TRBV11-2
cdr3_nt: TGCGCCAGCAGCCCGGGGTCGACGGCCACCGGGGAGCTGTTTTTT; cdr3_aa: CASSPGSTATGELFF; d_call: .; j_call: TRBJ2-2; clone_size: .; v_call: TRBV5-1
cdr3_nt: TGTGCCAGCAGTGCAGAGGGTACTATGAACACTGAAGCTTTCTTT; cdr3_aa: CASSAEGTMNTEAFF; d_call: .; j_call: TRBJ1-1; clone_size: .; v_call: TRBV2
cdr3_nt: TGTGCCAGCAGCCGGGTCGGTGAGACCCAGTACTTC; cdr3_aa: CASSRVGETQYF; d_call: .; j_call: TRBJ2-5; clone_size: .; v_call: TRBV7-9
cdr3_nt: TGTGCCAGCAGGCCCTCGGGGGAGGGAGAAGCTTTCTTT; cdr3_aa: CASRPSGEGEAFF; d_call: .; j_call: TRBJ1-1; clone_size: .; v_call: TRBV12-3/TRBV12-4
cdr3_nt: TGTGCCAGCAGCGCCGGACAGGGTTTTTATGGCTACACCTTC; cdr3_aa: CASSAGQGFYGYTF; d_call: TRBD1; j_call: TRBJ1-2; clone_size: .; v_call: TRBV5-6
cdr3_nt: TGCGCCAGCTCACGGACACGCACCTACAATGAGCAGTTCTTC; cdr3_aa: CASSRTRTYNEQFF; d_call: .; j_call: TRBJ2-1; clone_size: .; v_call: TRBV5-1
cdr3_nt: TGTGCCACACTCGAGGACAGGTATAATTCACCCCTCCACTTT; cdr3_aa: CATLEDRYNSPLHF; d_call: TRBD1; j_call: TRBJ1-6; clone_size: .; v_call: TRBV15
cdr3_nt: TGTGCCAGCAGCCCAACTCACAGTTTCTACTACGAGCAGTACTTC; cdr3_aa: CASSPTHSFYYEQYF; d_call: .; j_call: TRBJ2-7; clone_size: .; v_call: TRBV7-2
cdr3_nt: TGTGCCAGCAGCTTGGAAGGTTCAAGGGGCAACCAAGAGACCCAGTACTTC; cdr3_aa: CASSLEGSRGNQETQYF; d_call: .; j_call: TRBJ2-5; clone_size: .; v_call: TRBV5-4
cdr3_nt: TGCGCCAGCAGCTTGGTGTTAGGGACTACTAACTATGGCTACACCTTC; cdr3_aa: CASSLVLGTTNYGYTF; d_call: .; j_call: TRBJ1-2; clone_size: .; v_call: TRBV5-1
cdr3_nt: TGTGCCAGTAGTAGTCAGGGAGGGACTGAAGCTTTCTTT; cdr3_aa: CASSSQGGTEAFF; d_call: .; j_call: TRBJ1-1; clone_size: .; v_call: TRBV19
cdr3_nt: TGTGCCAGTAGACTCAGTTGGGAGGGAGATACGCAGTATTTT; cdr3_aa: CASRLSWEGDTQYF; d_call: TRBD2; j_call: TRBJ2-3; clone_size: .; v_call: TRBV19
cdr3_nt: TGTGCCAGCAGCCAAGACTCAGGGGCAACTAATGAAAAACTGTTTTTT; cdr3_aa: CASSQDSGATNEKLFF; d_call: .; j_call: TRBJ1-4; clone_size: .; v_call: TRBV3-1/TRBV3-2
cdr3_nt: TGTGCCACCGGGGACTCCACGAACACCGGGGAGCTGTTTTTT; cdr3_aa: CATGDSTNTGELFF; d_call: .; j_call: TRBJ2-2; clone_size: few; v_call: TRBV10-3
cdr3_nt: TGTGCCAGCAGCTTGGCTTCTGGCGGGGTGACCTCCTACGAGCAGTACTTC; cdr3_aa: CASSLASGGVTSYEQYF; d_call: .; j_call: TRBJ2-7; clone_size: .; v_call: TRBV5-5
cdr3_nt: TGCGCCAGCAGCTTGGCCCAGGGGGCAAGCGAGCAGTACTTC; cdr3_aa: CASSLAQGASEQYF; d_call: TRBD1; j_call: TRBJ2-7; clone_size: few; v_call: TRBV5-1
cdr3_nt: TGTGCCAGCAGTGACTCTACAGCTGGGGCCAACGTCCTGACTTTC; cdr3_aa: CASSDSTAGANVLTF; d_call: .; j_call: TRBJ2-6; clone_size: .; v_call: TRBV6-4
cdr3_nt: TGTGCCAGCAGTTCCAGGGTAGGGGAGCTGTTTTTT; cdr3_aa: CASSSRVGELFF; d_call: .; j_call: TRBJ2-2; clone_size: .; v_call: TRBV6-5
cdr3_nt: TGCAGTGCTGTCAGTAACACTGAAGCTTTCTTT; cdr3_aa: CSAVSNTEAFF; d_call: .; j_call: TRBJ1-1; clone_size: .; v_call: TRBV20-1
cdr3_nt: TGTGCCAGTAGCACTACACCGCGGAGCTATGGCTACACCTTC; cdr3_aa: CASSTTPRSYGYTF; d_call: .; j_call: TRBJ1-2; clone_size: .; v_call: TRBV19
cdr3_nt: TGTGCCAGCAGTTTAAACGGTCCGGGTGGCTACACCTTC; cdr3_aa: CASSLNGPGGYTF; d_call: .; j_call: TRBJ1-2; clone_size: few; v_call: TRBV12-3/TRBV12-4
cdr3_nt: TGTGCCAGCAGCCCGAACTCCGGGGAGACCCAGTACTTC; cdr3_aa: CASSPNSGETQYF; d_call: .; j_call: TRBJ2-5; clone_size: .; v_call: TRBV7-8
cdr3_nt: TGTGCCACCAGCAGAGTACGACTAGCGGGGGTAGGAGATACGCAGTATTTT; cdr3_aa: CATSRVRLAGVGDTQYF; d_call: TRBD2; j_call: TRBJ2-3; clone_size: .; v_call: TRBV15
cdr3_nt: TGTGCCAGTAGTGACCCGGGACTAGCGAAGTACAATGAGCAGTTCTTC; cdr3_aa: CASSDPGLAKYNEQFF; d_call: TRBD2; j_call: TRBJ2-1; clone_size: .; v_call: TRBV19
cdr3_nt: TGTGCCAGCAGCCAACTAGCGGGGGGCTGGCAAGAGACCCAGTACTTC; cdr3_aa: CASSQLAGGWQETQYF; d_call: TRBD2; j_call: TRBJ2-5; clone_size: .; v_call: TRBV14